This record concerns one T cell receptor beta chain sequence. Antigen unknown. The source of the sample is a study of radiotherapy plus CTLA-4 blockade in lung cancer. About the study: Objective response rate was 15% to 20%; disease control rate, 25% to 35%. Study-wide findings and caveats: An expansion of tumor-derived TCR clones occurred in blood after radiotherapy plus ipilimumab. The best prediction of response reportedly came from early blood T cell clone dynamics, with interferon-beta.

Measured with immunoSEQ multiplex PCR; TCRdb has only the in-frame clones, and not every one. The sample carries more than 90,000 clones, nearly 80% recorded once. Lung cancer patients with chemo-refractory metastatic non-small-cell disease were given focal radiation plus CTLA-4 blockade with ipilimumab. With V trimmed by 3 bases and J by 3 bases, 9 bases remained unmatched. This CDR3 region has 16 residues. Germline CDR1 reads SGDLS; CDR2 reads YYNGEE. This specimen consisted of peripheral blood, obtained from a patient treated with radiotherapy plus ipilimumab. V and J are TRBV9 and TRBJ2-5, with 9 bases fitting TRBD2. This TCR was sampled from a human donor with non-small cell lung cancer who had a partial response to radiotherapy plus ipilimumab. For the CDR3, the DNA is TGTGCCAGCAGCGCTAACATAGCGGGAGCCGAAGAGACCCAGTACTTC. It codes for CASSANIAGAEETQYF.